The 7 T cell receptor beta chains in this list originate from one sample, sequenced in a study of Graves' ophthalmopathy and Graves' hyperthyroidism. RNA served as the template for amplifying TCR beta CDR3 regions. An initial RT-PCR round employing HTBI primers preceded a second-round multiplex PCR. TCRdb used MiXCR to reprocess the multiplex PCR reads, holding one entry per CDR3 protein. The sample has approximately 1.2 million distinct CDR3 sequences, about 38% seen once. Sequencing was done on a sample of peripheral blood or thyroid tissue (not recorded which). These receptors were taken from an adult man with Graves' hyperthyroidism.

The chain combines TRBV29-1 with TRBJ1-2; tentative D call: TRBD1 (5 bases). V dropped 6 bases and J dropped 8 bases, with 13 bases sitting between them. CDR1 is SQVTM, CDR2 ANQGSEA, per germline. This CDR3 spans 11 amino acids. The CDR3 here is CSVKTGGGYTF. The CDR3, as DNA: TGCAGCGTGAAAACAGGAGGGGGCTACACCTTC. Full variable domain (rest looked up from reference TRBV29-1 and TRBJ1-2): SAVISQKPSRDICQRGTSLTIQCQVDSQVTMMFWYRQQPGQSLTLIATANQGSEATYESGFVIDKFPISRPNLTFSTLTVSNMSPEDSSIYLCSVKTGGGYTFGSGTRLTVV.

The chain combines TRBV10-1 with TRBJ1-2, with a weak D call TRBD1 (5 bases). Germline V CDR1 and CDR2: WNHNN, SYGVQD (reference sequence). This CDR3 is built from 14 residues. With 9 bases removed from V and 2 bases from J, the gap between germline ends came to 16 bases. CDR3 bases: TGCGCCAGAACCCTCAGGGCAGAGAACTATGGCTACACCTTC. Its protein is CARTLRAENYGYTF.

In this sample, this clonotype turned up many times. In DNA, the CDR3 is TGTGCCAGTAGTTATCGGGACAGCCAGTTGGAGCAGTACTTC. As protein: CASSYRDSQLEQYF. The V and J genes are TRBV19 and TRBJ2-7; 7 nucleotides agree with TRBD1. V dropped 5 bases and J dropped 7; count of bases not matched to a gene: 11. From germline, CDR1 is LNHDA and CDR2 SQIVND (reference sequence). The CDR3 is 14 residues long.

V is TRBV7-9 and J is TRBJ1-6, with D possibly TRBD1 on 5 matching bases. CDR1 is SEHNR and CDR2 is FQNEAQ in the germline V gene (reference sequence). Trimming took off 5 bases at V and 1 base at J, with 15 bases between the two ends. The length of the CDR3 is 17 residues. CDR3 region: CASSRRRWGSYNSPLHF. The DNA of the CDR3 is TGTGCCAGCAGCCGGCGGAGGTGGGGGTCCTATAATTCACCCCTCCACTTT.

In the case of this clonotype: Germline is not matched at one junction end, which may reflect a read error. This sequence joins TRBV10-3 and TRBJ1-1; D remains unclear. Germline values: CDR1 ENHRY, CDR2 SYGVKD. The CDR3 contains 15 residues. The CDR3 sequence: CASSYSTKSNTEAFF. The CDR3, as DNA: TGTGCCAGCAGTTACTCGACTAAGTCGAACACTGAAGCTTTCTTT.

The gene calls are TRBV20-1 and TRBJ2-7, with 11 bases aligning to TRBD2. J was trimmed by 4 bases and V by 5 bases; bases with no gene match: 7. The V gene's germline CDR1 is DFQATT and CDR2 SNEGSKA (reference sequence). CDR3 length: 14 residues. The CDR3 bases are TGCAGTGCTTCGACTAGCGGGGTTCTTTACGAGCAGTACTTC. It is translated as CSASTSGVLYEQYF.

The chain links TRBV6-5 to TRBJ1-5; 8 positions agree with TRBD1. The J segment lost 7 bases and the V segment lost 4 bases, leaving 9 bases of the junction unmatched. Germline V lookup: CDR1 MNHEY, CDR2 SVGAGI. The CDR3 is 15 amino acids. CDR3 nucleotide sequence: TGTGCCAGCAGTTCACCCGACAGGGGTTACCAGCCCCAGCATTTT. It codes for CASSSPDRGYQPQHF.